This T cell receptor (beta chain) originates from a study of T cell repertoires in cytomegalovirus infection. As for the study in general: Both recently identified HLA-C-restricted and well-studied HLA-B-restricted CMV epitopes were used in the study. It can be stated that public TCR beta signatures indicated CMV infection as well as a matching HLA type. Study conclusions and caveats: Cumulative public TCR beta family frequency identified carriers of CMV plus the relevant HLA. In two of eight donors, the top clonotype was HLA-C-restricted CMV-specific.

By its share, this clonotype is medium-sized. Its antigen is currently unknown. TCRdb re-analysed the reads in MiXCR, keeping a single row per CDR3 protein. The data show roughly 500,000 distinct CDR3 sequences, with 30% to 35% seen just once and roughly 17% held by the top ten. The CDR3 covers 17 residues. After removal of 4 bases from V and 2 bases from J, the junction contained 7 bases not matched to a gene. Germline V lookup: CDR1 SGHTA, CDR2 FQGNSA. The TCR originated in a human donor in good health (CMV status not recorded). Some clones in this sample may be carry-over from other donors' samples. The material sequenced was cultured PBMCs, taken from culture after CMV antigen stimulation. The V gene is TRBV7-2, the J gene TRBJ2-7, with TRBD2 identical over 14 bases. The CDR3 is CASSSTSGRGFPYEQYF. For the CDR3, the DNA is TGTGCCAGCAGCTCGACTAGCGGGAGGGGTTTTCCCTACGAGCAGTACTTC.